Below are 9 T cell receptor beta chains sequenced from a single sample in a study of shared clonotypes between healthy human individuals. The protocol was immunoSEQ multiplex PCR, while the TCRdb copy is restricted to in-frame clones and leaves out a portion. The sample holds around 560,000 clones, 90% to 95% seen once. Naive CD8 isolation took CD45RO-negative cells positively selected for CCR7 and excluded terminally differentiated effector memory CD45RA+ cells. The specimen was naive CD8+ T cells sorted from blood. The source is a woman aged 25 to 45 in good health.

This sequence joins TRBV19 and TRBJ2-2; the match to TRBD2 covers 10 bases. J was trimmed by 2 bases and V by 10 bases; bases with no gene match: 7. This CDR3 spans 15 amino acids. CDR1 and CDR2 from the germline V gene are LNHDA and SQIVND (reference sequence). CDR3 in amino acids: CATSWTSGNTGELFF. CDR3 DNA: TGTGCCACCTCCTGGACTAGCGGTAACACCGGGGAGCTGTTTTTT.

The chain recombines TRBV28 with TRBJ1-5; D gene unclear. V gave up 5 bases and J gave up 2 bases, with 13 bases separating them. The germline V gene has CDR1 MDHEN and CDR2 SYDVKM. This CDR3 region has 15 residues. The CDR3 DNA sequence: TGTGCCAGCAGTCCCCGTGGGGTTGGCAATCAGCCCCAGCATTTT. Its translation is CASSPRGVGNQPQHF.

This sequence joins TRBV10-2 and TRBJ1-5, with a possible D match to TRBD1 (6 bases). Germline lookup yields CDR1 WSHSY and CDR2 SAAADI. This CDR3 has 14 amino acids. V lost 2 bases, J lost 7 bases, and 12 bases lay in between. The CDR3 region has the DNA TGCGCCAGCAGTGAGCTGCAGGGGAGACAGCCCCAGCATTTT. This encodes CASSELQGRQPQHF.

The V gene is TRBV28, the J gene TRBJ1-1; D unresolved. Germline V gene sequence: CDR1 MDHEN, CDR2 SYDVKM. Trimming removed 3 bases at V and 5 bases at J, with 13 bases between. The CDR3 is 14 amino acids. CDR3 residues: CASSFPRHKTEAFF. The CDR3 nucleotides read TGTGCCAGCAGTTTCCCGCGGCACAAGACTGAAGCTTTCTTT. The full variable domain, completed using reference TRBV28 and TRBJ1-1, is DVKVTQSSRYLVKRTGEKVFLECVQDMDHENMFWYRQDPGLGLRLIYFSYDVKMKEKGDIPEGYSVSREKKERFSLILESASTNQTSMYLCASSFPRHKTEAFFGQGTRLTVV.

The V call is TRBV28, the J call TRBJ1-2; no reliable D call. This CDR3 contains 13 residues. The germline V gene has CDR1 MDHEN and CDR2 SYDVKM. Trimming took off 3 bases at V and 4 bases at J, with 9 bases between the two ends. The CDR3, as DNA: TGTGCCAGCAGTTTGGGCCCGCGCTATGGCTACACCTTC. It codes for CASSLGPRYGYTF.

The chain joins TRBV27 to TRBJ2-2, with no clear D. V was clipped by 10 bases and J by 3 bases, with 9 bases between them. The length of the CDR3 is 12 residues. Germline lookup yields CDR1 MNHEY and CDR2 SMNVEV (reference sequence). CDR3 in DNA: TGTGCCACCACGACGGACACCGGGGAGCTGTTTTTT. This translates into CATTTDTGELFF.

This chain joins TRBV28 and TRBJ2-1; D gene uncertain. V dropped 8 bases and J dropped 0 bases, with 11 bases sitting between them. This CDR3 has 14 amino acids. Germline V gene sequence: CDR1 MDHEN, CDR2 SYDVKM. The CDR3 nucleotides are TGTGCCAGCGTTCCCTTAAGCTCCTACAATGAGCAGTTCTTC. Translated, it gives CASVPLSSYNEQFF. Filled out from reference TRBV28 and TRBJ2-1, the complete variable domain reads DVKVTQSSRYLVKRTGEKVFLECVQDMDHENMFWYRQDPGLGLRLIYFSYDVKMKEKGDIPEGYSVSREKKERFSLILESASTNQTSMYLCASVPLSSYNEQFFGPGTRLTVL.

The V gene is TRBV27, the J gene TRBJ2-7, with D possibly matching TRBD2 (6 bases). Per germline, CDR1 MNHEY and CDR2 SMNVEV (reference sequence). V gave up 2 bases and J gave up 5 bases, with 19 bases separating them. This CDR3 is 16 amino acids long. The CDR3 loop is CASSLGSGAGFNEQYF. DNA for the CDR3: TGTGCCAGCAGTTTAGGTAGCGGAGCGGGCTTTAACGAGCAGTACTTC.

This chain links TRBV6-6 with TRBJ2-5, with unresolved D. The J call may be in error: the DNA end matches TRBJ2-7 better. Germline CDR1 reads MNHNY; CDR2 reads SVGAGI (reference sequence). The CDR3 contains 14 residues. The CDR3 reads CASSYSGSFNEQYF. The DNA of the CDR3 is TGTGCCAGCAGTTACTCAGGCAGTTTTAACGAGCAGTACTTC.